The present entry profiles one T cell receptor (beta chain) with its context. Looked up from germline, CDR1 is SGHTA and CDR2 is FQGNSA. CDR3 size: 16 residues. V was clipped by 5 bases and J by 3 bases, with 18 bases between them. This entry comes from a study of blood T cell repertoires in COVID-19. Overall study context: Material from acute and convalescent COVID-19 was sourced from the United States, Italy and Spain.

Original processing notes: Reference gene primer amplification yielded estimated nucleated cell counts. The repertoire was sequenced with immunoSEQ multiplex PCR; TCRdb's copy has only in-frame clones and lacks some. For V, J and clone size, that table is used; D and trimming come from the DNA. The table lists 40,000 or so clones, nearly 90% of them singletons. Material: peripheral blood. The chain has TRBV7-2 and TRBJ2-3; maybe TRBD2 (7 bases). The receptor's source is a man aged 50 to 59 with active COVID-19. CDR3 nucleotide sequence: TGTGCCAGCAGCCCATCGGGGGGCCTTATAACAGATACGCAGTATTTT. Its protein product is CASSPSGGLITDTQYF.